This TCR beta chain originates from a study of OX40 agonist ivuxolimab in advanced cancers. CDR3 length: 16 residues. V gave up 0 bases and J gave up 4 bases; unmatched junction bases: 7. Germline values: CDR1 SGHRS, CDR2 YFSETQ. Study findings and constraints: With doses of 0.1 to 3.0 mg/kg, CD4+ and CD8+ blood T cells had undergone clonal expansion by week 6. Some nonresponders additionally presented with little normalized T-cell clonal expansion.

Profiling relied on immunoSEQ multiplex PCR, and the TCRdb table lists in-frame clones only, not all of them. The table records fewer than 75,000 clones, roughly nine tenths of them present only once. In the case of this clone: Its matching antigen is unknown.

This TCR was recovered from an adult with an advanced solid tumor such as melanoma, head and neck, liver or kidney cancer. The J gene is TRBJ2-1, the V gene TRBV5-1; 7 bases map to TRBD2. The input for sequencing was CD4+ or CD8+ T cells sorted from blood, taken in a trial of the OX40 agonist ivuxolimab. The CDR3 region is CASSLGGTTSYNEQFF. As DNA, the CDR3 is TGCGCCAGCAGCTTGGGTGGGACTACTTCATACAATGAGCAGTTCTTC.